This TCR beta chain was captured in a study of T cell changes during pregnancy in multiple sclerosis (dated by TCRdb to the late 2010s). About the investigation overall: In women with multiple sclerosis, the researchers looked at how the T cell repertoire shifted as pregnancy progressed.

At the junction V is shortened by 8 bases and J by 4 bases, with 17 bases in between. According to the germline V gene (reference sequence), CDR1 reads MNHEY and CDR2 reads SMNVEV. There are 15 amino acids in the CDR3, from cysteine to phenylalanine inclusive. The CDR3 DNA has 45 bases and is translated from base 1. The library was built by means of the immunoSEQ multiplex PCR assay. As stored in TCRdb, this immuneACCESS dataset retains in-frame rearrangements with V and J assigned. A fraction of the clones does not appear; measured against another copy, unresolved V genes explain less than half of the discrepancy, and the remainder lacks a known reason. Counted in this sample were about 79,000 clones; over 85% of them appeared once. The ten biggest clones cover around 0.75% of the sample. As regards this clone: Its antigen specificity is not known. Base quality data are lacking; no much larger clone is found one base away.

The specimen was peripheral blood, collected in the second trimester of pregnancy. The origin of this receptor is a female donor in good health, enrolled as a control in a pregnancy study. This sequence uses TRBV27 and TRBJ2-2; TRBD2 is possibly the D segment (5 matching bases). The CDR3 region: CASATLPRGTGELFF. The nucleotide sequence is TGTGCCAGCGCGACCCTACCTCGGGGCACCGGGGAGCTGTTTTTT.